The TCR beta chain described here comes from a study of cytomegalovirus exposure and HLA in healthy donors. Researchers ran the PCR with 60 Vbeta and 13 Jbeta primers. Measured with immunoSEQ multiplex PCR; TCRdb has only the in-frame clones, and not every one. The sample records under 200,000 clones, about 82% being singletons. Study conclusions and caveats: The study dropped some indistinguishable V segments, TRBV6-2 and TRBV6-3 among them. In all likelihood, a cluster of highly shared sequence variants was a sequencing artifact. Researchers counted 164 TCR beta chains as cytomegalovirus-associated. Later analysis identified a missense DCLRE1C variant that was linked to TCR beta V- and J-gene trimming.

Note on this clone: The antigen remains unidentified.

V lost 6 bases, J lost 0 bases, and 8 bases lay in between. This CDR3 has 13 amino acids. CDR1 MDHEN and CDR2 SYDVKM come from the germline V gene. The clonotype comes from a woman in her forties or fifties in good health and CMV-seronegative. Sequenced sample: PBMCs. The chain carries TRBV28 and TRBJ1-2; D gene uncertain. The CDR3 coding sequence is TGTGCCAGCAGAATGGAGACTAACTATGGCTACACCTTC. Protein sequence: CASRMETNYGYTF.